A single sample is the source of the 10 T cell receptor beta chains below, sequenced in a study of control samples from healthy donors and cancer patients (dated by TCRdb to between 2020 and 2021). Receptors were amplified or captured by the immunoSEQ multiplex PCR assay. TCRdb took over this immuneACCESS table, retaining in-frame rearrangements with V and J assigned. Such tables are incomplete; in checked studies, under half of the missing clones stem from an unresolved V gene, and the remainder is unexplained. A total of about 270,000 clones appear in this sample, about four fifths of them only once. The ten largest account for 13% of the sample. Sequenced sample: PBMCs. Receptors originate from a woman aged 60-75 years with lung cancer.

The genes are TRBV5-1 and TRBJ2-5; 13 positions match TRBD2. The V segment lost 0 bases and the J segment 2 bases; nucleotides outside the gene matches: 4. The CDR3 loop spans 17 amino acids. Germline loops: CDR1 SGHRS, CDR2 YFSETQ. The CDR3 is CASSLGTSGGYQETQYF. DNA for the CDR3: TGCGCCAGCAGCTTGGGGACTAGCGGGGGATATCAAGAGACCCAGTACTTC.

The chain couples TRBV28 to TRBJ1-1, with D perhaps TRBD1 (5 bases). The CDR3 spans 15 residues. Trimming took 5 bases from V and 1 from J, leaving 14 bases between them. The germline V gene encodes CDR1 MDHEN and CDR2 SYDVKM. The CDR3 region is CASSAPGRPNTEAFF. The CDR3, as DNA: TGTGCCAGCAGTGCCCCAGGGAGACCGAACACTGAAGCTTTCTTT.

The chain recombines TRBV6-5 with TRBJ1-2; TRBD1 matches 11 bases. Germline CDR1 is MNHEY and CDR2 is SVGAGI. The CDR3 loop spans 15 amino acids. Germline trimming cut 4 bases from V and 3 bases from J; bases unmatched to any gene: 4. The CDR3 here is CASSSPDRGHYGYTF. CDR3 in DNA: TGTGCCAGCAGTTCACCGGACAGGGGGCACTATGGCTACACCTTC.

There are a few counts of this clone. The J gene is TRBJ2-7, the V gene TRBV18; TRBD2 might be the D (5 bases). Germline V gene lookup returns CDR1 KGHSH and CDR2 LQKENI. The CDR3 is 15 residues long. Trimming pared 2 bases from V and 1 base from J, leaving 12 bases between. As DNA, the CDR3 is TGTGCCAGCTCACCAATCGGGGATGGGTCCTACGAGCAGTACTTC. Protein product: CASSPIGDGSYEQYF. Looking up the rest from reference TRBV18 and TRBJ2-7 gives the full variable domain: NAGVMQNPRHLVRRRGQEARLRCSPMKGHSHVYWYRQLPEEGLKFMVYLQKENIIDESGMPKERFSAEFPKEGPSILRIQQVVRGDSAAYFCASSPIGDGSYEQYFGPGTRLTVT.

V is TRBV28 and J is TRBJ1-5; tentatively, D is TRBD1 (5 bases). Germline lookup yields CDR1 MDHEN and CDR2 SYDVKM. The CDR3 is made up of 16 amino acids. Trimming pared 7 bases from V and 0 bases from J, leaving 16 bases between. CDR3 DNA sequence: TGTGCCAGCAACAGGAACGGGGAATATAGCAATCAGCCCCAGCATTTT. Its translation is CASNRNGEYSNQPQHF.

The V gene is TRBV5-5, the J gene TRBJ2-3; either TRBD1 or TRBD2 may fit D (5 bases each). Trimming stripped 2 bases from V and 0 bases from J, with 22 bases between. CDR1 and CDR2 (germline): SGHKS, YYEKEE (reference sequence). This CDR3 region has 19 residues. The CDR3 loop is CASSFMRGNLRHSTDTQYF. The DNA for the CDR3 is TGTGCCAGCAGCTTCATGAGGGGAAACCTTAGACATAGCACAGATACGCAGTATTTT.

V usage is TRBV7-2 and J usage is TRBJ2-1; 10 bases fit TRBD2. There are 15 residues in the CDR3. The J segment lost 4 bases and the V segment lost 4 bases, leaving 4 bases of the junction unmatched. Germline V lookup: CDR1 SGHTA, CDR2 FQGNSA. DNA for the CDR3: TGTGCCAGCAGCTCTACTAGCGGGACTTACAATGAGCAGTTCTTC. Protein: CASSSTSGTYNEQFF.

In this sample, this clone turned up once. The rearrangement uses TRBV6-1 and TRBJ1-3; D might be TRBD1 (5 bases). From germline, CDR1 is MNHNS and CDR2 SASEGT. This CDR3 has 12 residues. The V and J ends lost 3 bases and 7 bases respectively, with 7 bases between them. The CDR3: CASSDRANTIYF. CDR3 in DNA: TGTGCCAGCAGTGACAGGGCGAACACCATATATTTT.

The chain is built from TRBV7-3 and TRBJ1-2; 8 positions match TRBD1. Looked up from germline, CDR1 is SGHTA and CDR2 is FQGTGA. Trimming cost V 3 bases and J 7 bases; bases outside gene matches: 4. This CDR3 has 13 residues. The CDR3, as DNA: TGTGCCAGCAGCTTTGACAGGGGATCTGGCTACACCTTC. Protein: CASSFDRGSGYTF.

V and J are TRBV6-5 and TRBJ2-7; TRBD1 matches at 8 bases. CDR3 length: 14 residues. From germline, CDR1 is MNHEY and CDR2 SVGAGI. The V and J ends lost 6 bases and 7 bases, in that order; junction bases with no gene match: 11. The CDR3 bases are TGTGCCAGCAGCCCCCCCGGACAGGGAGGAGAGCAGTACTTC. Translating it yields CASSPPGQGGEQYF.